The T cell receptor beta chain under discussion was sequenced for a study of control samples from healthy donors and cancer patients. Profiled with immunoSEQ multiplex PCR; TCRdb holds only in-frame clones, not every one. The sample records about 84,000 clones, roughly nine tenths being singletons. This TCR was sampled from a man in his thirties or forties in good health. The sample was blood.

CDR3 loop: CASRPPTGLDEQYF. CDR3 bases: TGTGCCAGCAGACCACCAACAGGGTTGGACGAGCAGTACTTC. The V and J genes are TRBV28 and TRBJ2-7; D perhaps matches TRBD1 (6 bases). Germline CDR1 reads MDHEN; CDR2 reads SYDVKM. This CDR3 contains 14 residues. V was shortened by 6 bases and J by 5 bases, with 17 bases between the two germline ends.